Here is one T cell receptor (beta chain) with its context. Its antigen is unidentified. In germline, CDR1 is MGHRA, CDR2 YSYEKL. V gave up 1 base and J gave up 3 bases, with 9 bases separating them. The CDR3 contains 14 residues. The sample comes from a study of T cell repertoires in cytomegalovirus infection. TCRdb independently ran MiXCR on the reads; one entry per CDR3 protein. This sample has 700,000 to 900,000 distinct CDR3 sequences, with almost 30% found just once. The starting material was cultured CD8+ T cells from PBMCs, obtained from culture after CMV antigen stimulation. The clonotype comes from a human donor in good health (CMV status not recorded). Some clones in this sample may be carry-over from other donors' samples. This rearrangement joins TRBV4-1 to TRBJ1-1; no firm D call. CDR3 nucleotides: TGCGCCAGCAGCCAAGTTCGGGGATACACTGAAGCTTTCTTT. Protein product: CASSQVRGYTEAFF.